Below are 3 T cell receptor beta chains sequenced from a single sample in a study of shared clonotypes between healthy human individuals. The repertoire was sequenced with immunoSEQ multiplex PCR; TCRdb's copy has only in-frame clones and lacks some. The repertoire holds around 1 million clones, with more than 75% as singletons. The sequenced sample was memory CD4+ T cells sorted from blood. Subset noted: CD45RA-negative fraction. These receptors all stem from a man aged 18 to 29 in good health.

The chain links TRBV6-6 to TRBJ2-3, with D uncertain. This CDR3 comprises 11 residues. Trimming took 5 bases from V and 4 from J, leaving 4 bases between them. Germline CDR1 reads MNHNY; CDR2 reads SVGAGI (reference sequence). Here the CDR3 DNA reads TGTGCCAGCAGTCTGTCAGATACGCAGTATTTT. This translates into CASSLSDTQYF.

This clone was seen only a few times. In nucleotides, the CDR3 is TGTGCCTGGGCGCGGGCCGGGGGCCACTCCTACGAGCAGTACTTC. This sequence encodes CAWARAGGHSYEQYF. This chain joins TRBV30 and TRBJ2-7; D is tentatively TRBD1 or TRBD2 (6 bases each). Germline loops: CDR1 GTSNPN, CDR2 SVGIG (reference sequence). Trimming pared 5 bases from V and 0 bases from J, leaving 17 bases between. CDR3 length equals 15 residues.

The V gene is TRBV5-6, the J gene TRBJ2-3, with TRBD1 identical over 9 bases. CDR3 length: 16 residues. V was clipped by 1 base and J by 4 bases; unmatched bases: 7. Germline V CDR1 and CDR2: SGHDT, YYEEEE. CDR3 DNA sequence: TGTGCCAGCAGCTTGAGGACAGGGGTTATCGCAGATACGCAGTATTTT. Translating it yields CASSLRTGVIADTQYF.